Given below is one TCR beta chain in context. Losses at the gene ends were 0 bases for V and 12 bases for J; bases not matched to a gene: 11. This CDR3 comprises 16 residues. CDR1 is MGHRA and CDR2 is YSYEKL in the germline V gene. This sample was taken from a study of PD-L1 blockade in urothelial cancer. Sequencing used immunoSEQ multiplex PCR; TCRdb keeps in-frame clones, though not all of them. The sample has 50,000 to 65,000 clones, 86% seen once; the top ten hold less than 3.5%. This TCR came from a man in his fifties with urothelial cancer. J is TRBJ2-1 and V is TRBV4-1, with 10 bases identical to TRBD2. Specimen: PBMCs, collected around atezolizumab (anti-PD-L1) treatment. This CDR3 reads CASSQDPPDSGRSQFF. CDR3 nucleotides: TGCGCCAGCAGCCAAGATCCCCCGGATAGCGGGAGGTCGCAGTTCTTC.